This T cell receptor beta chain stems from a study of blood T cell repertoires in COVID-19. Background on the study: The study drew acute and convalescent COVID-19 samples from the United States, Italy and Spain. T cells, B-cell-depleted T cells, or PBMCs supplied cDNA or gDNA.

In its sample, this clone was seen once. Sequenced by immunoSEQ multiplex PCR; TCRdb stores in-frame clones only, minus some. Of tens of thousands of clones listed, more than 65% are singletons. The sequencing input was peripheral blood. The sequence came from a man between 65 and 85 years old with acute or convalescent COVID-19.

CDR3 sequence: CASSITGAGELFF. The DNA of the CDR3 is TGTGCCAGCAGCATAACAGGGGCCGGGGAGCTGTTTTTT. The rearrangement joins TRBV5-5 to TRBJ2-2; 7 bases map to TRBD1. Germline-derived CDR1 and CDR2 are SGHKS and YYEKEE (reference sequence). V dropped 4 bases and J dropped 6; count of bases not matched to a gene: 3. The CDR3 is 13 amino acids. The complete variable domain, with remaining parts taken from reference TRBV5-5 and TRBJ2-2, reads DAGVTQSPTHLIKTRGQQVTLRCSPISGHKSVSWYQQVLGQGPQFIFQYYEKEERGRGNFPDRFSARQFPNYSSELNVNALLLGDSALYLCASSITGAGELFFGEGSRLTVL.